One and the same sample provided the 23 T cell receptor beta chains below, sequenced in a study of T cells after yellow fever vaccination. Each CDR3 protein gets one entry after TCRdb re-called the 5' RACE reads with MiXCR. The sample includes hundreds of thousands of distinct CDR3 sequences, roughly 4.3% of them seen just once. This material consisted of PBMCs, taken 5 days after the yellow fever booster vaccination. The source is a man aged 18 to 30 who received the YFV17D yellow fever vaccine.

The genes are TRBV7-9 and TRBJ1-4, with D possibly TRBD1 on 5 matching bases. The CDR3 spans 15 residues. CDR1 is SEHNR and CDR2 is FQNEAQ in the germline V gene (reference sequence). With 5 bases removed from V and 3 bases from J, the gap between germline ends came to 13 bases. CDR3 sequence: CASSPQGYSNEKLFF. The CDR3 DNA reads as TGTGCCAGCAGCCCGCAGGGTTACTCTAATGAAAAACTGTTTTTT.

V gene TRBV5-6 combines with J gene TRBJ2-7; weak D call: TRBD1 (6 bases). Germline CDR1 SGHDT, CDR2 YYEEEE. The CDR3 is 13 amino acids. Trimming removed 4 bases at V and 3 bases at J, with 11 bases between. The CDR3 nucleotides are TGTGCCAGCAGCCGGACAGATAGCTACGAGCAGTACGTC. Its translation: CASSRTDSYEQYV.

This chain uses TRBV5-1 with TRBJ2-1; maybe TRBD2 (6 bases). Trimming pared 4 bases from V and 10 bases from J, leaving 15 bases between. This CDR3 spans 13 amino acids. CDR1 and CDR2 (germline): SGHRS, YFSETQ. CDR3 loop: CASSPIGGGEQFF. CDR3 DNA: TGCGCCAGCAGCCCAATCGGAGGAGGGGAGCAGTTCTTC.

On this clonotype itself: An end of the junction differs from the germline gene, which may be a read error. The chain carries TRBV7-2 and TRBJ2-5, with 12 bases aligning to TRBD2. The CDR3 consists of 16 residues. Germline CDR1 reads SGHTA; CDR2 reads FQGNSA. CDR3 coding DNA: TGTGCCAGCAGCAGGACTAGCGGGATAAAGGGGGAGACCCATTACTTC. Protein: CASSRTSGIKGETHYF. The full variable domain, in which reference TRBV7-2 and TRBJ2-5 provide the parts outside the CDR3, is GAGVSQSPSNKVTEKGKDVELRCDPISGHTALYWYRQSLGQGLEFLIYFQGNSAPDKSGLPSDRFSAERTGGSVSTLTIQRTQQEDSAVYLCASSRTSGIKGETHYFGPGTRLLVL.

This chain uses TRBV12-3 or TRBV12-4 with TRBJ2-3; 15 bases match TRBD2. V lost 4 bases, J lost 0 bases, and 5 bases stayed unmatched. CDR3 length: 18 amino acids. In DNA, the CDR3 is TGTGCCAGCAGTTCCGGGACTAGCGGGGGGATTAGCACAGATACGCAGTATTTT. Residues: CASSSGTSGGISTDTQYF.

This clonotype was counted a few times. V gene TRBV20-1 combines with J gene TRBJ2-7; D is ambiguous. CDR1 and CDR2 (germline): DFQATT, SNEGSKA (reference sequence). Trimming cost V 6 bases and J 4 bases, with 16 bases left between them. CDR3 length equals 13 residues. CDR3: CSAQSGDFYEQYF. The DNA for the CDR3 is TGCAGTGCCCAGAGTGGGGATTTTTACGAGCAGTACTTC.

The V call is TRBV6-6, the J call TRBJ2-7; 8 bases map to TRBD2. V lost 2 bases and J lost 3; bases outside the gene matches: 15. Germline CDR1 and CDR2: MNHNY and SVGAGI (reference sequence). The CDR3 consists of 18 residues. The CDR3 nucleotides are TGTGCCAGCAGTTACCACGACATAGCGGGGTATCGGGACTACGAGCAGTACTTC. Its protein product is CASSYHDIAGYRDYEQYF.

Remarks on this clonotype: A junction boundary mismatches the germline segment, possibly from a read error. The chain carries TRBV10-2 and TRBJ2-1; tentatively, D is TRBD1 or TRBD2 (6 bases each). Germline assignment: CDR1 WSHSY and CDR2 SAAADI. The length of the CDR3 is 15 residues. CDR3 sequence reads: CASSHFGGSNNEQFF. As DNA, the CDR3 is TGCGCCAGCAGTCATTTCGGGGGCTCCAACAATGAGCAGTTCTTC.

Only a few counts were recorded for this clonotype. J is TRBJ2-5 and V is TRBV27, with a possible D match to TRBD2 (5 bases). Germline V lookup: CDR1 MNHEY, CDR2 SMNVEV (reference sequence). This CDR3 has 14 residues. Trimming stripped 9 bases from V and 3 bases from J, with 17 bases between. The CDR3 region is CASRRMTTEETQYF. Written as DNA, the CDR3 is TGTGCCAGTAGGCGCATGACTACCGAAGAGACCCAGTACTTC.

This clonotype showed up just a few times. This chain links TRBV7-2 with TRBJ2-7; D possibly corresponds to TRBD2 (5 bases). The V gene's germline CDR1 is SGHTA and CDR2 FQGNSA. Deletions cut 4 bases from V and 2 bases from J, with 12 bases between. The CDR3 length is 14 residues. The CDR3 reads CASSSLGETYEQYF. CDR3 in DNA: TGTGCCAGCAGCTCCCTCGGGGAGACCTACGAGCAGTACTTC.

In nucleotides, the CDR3 is TGTGCCACCAGCAGAGATAACTATGGCTACACCTTC. Translating gives CATSRDNYGYTF. The chain is built from TRBV15 and TRBJ1-2; D uncertain. Trimming left V 0 bases short and J 1 base short, with 0 bases between. CDR1 is LNHNV and CDR2 is YYDKDF in the germline V gene (reference sequence). The CDR3 runs 12 residues.

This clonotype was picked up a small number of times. CDR3 DNA sequence: TGTGCCAGCAGCCCCTACCCGGCCCACGCCAGCACAGATACGCAGTATTTT. Its translation is CASSPYPAHASTDTQYF. This chain connects TRBV9 to TRBJ2-3; D is undetermined. The CDR3 is 17 residues long. CDR1 SGDLS and CDR2 YYNGEE come from the germline V gene. V was cut by 4 bases and J by 0 bases, with 18 bases left in between.

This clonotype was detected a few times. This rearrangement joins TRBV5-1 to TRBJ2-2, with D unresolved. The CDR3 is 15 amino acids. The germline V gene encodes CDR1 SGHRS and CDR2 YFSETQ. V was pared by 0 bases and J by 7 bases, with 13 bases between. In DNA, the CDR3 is TGCGCCAGCAGCTTGGAGGGTCTTGGGTACGGGGAGCTGTTTTTT. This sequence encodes CASSLEGLGYGELFF.

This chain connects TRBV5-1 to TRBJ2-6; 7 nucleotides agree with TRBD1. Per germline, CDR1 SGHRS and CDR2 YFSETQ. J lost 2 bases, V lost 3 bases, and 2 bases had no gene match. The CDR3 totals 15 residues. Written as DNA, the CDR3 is TGCGCCAGCAGCTACGACAGGGCTGGGGCCAACGTCCTGACTTTC. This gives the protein CASSYDRAGANVLTF.

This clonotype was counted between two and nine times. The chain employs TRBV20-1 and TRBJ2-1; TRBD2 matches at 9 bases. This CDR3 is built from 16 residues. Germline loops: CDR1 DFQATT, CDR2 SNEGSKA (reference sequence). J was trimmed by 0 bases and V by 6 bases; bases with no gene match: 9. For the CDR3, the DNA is TGCAGTGCCACCACTTTACTAGCGGGCTCCTACAATGAGCAGTTCTTC. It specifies CSATTLLAGSYNEQFF.

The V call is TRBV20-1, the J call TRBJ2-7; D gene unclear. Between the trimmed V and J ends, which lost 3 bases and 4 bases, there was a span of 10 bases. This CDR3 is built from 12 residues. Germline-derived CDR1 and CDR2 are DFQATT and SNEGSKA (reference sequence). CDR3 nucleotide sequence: TGCAGTGCTAGTGTCCAGTCATACGAGCAGTACTTC. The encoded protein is CSASVQSYEQYF.

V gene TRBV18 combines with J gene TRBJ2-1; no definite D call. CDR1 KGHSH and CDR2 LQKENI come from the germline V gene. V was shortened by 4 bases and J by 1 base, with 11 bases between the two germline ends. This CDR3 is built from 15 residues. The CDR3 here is CASSLLDRSYNEQFF. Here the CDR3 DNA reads TGTGCCAGCTCACTATTGGACCGGTCCTACAATGAGCAGTTCTTC.

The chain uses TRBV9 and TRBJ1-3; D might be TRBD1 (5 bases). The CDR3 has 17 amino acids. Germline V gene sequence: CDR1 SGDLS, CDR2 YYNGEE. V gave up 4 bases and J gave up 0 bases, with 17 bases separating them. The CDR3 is CASSSSSGPTSGNTIYF. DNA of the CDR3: TGTGCCAGCAGCTCATCCTCGGGACCGACCTCTGGAAACACCATATATTTT.

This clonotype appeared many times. The CDR3 coding sequence is TGTGCCAGCAGCCTATACACGGGGGAGCAGTACTTC. Translating it yields CASSLYTGEQYF. The rearrangement joins TRBV3-1 to TRBJ2-7; TRBD2 might be the D (5 bases). The germline V gene has CDR1 LGHDT and CDR2 YNNKEL (reference sequence). This CDR3 comprises 12 residues. V was clipped by 4 bases and J by 7 bases, with 11 bases between them.

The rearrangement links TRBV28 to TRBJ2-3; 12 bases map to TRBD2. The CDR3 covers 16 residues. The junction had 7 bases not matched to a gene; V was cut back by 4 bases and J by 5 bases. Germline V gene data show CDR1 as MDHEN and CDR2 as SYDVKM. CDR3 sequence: CASSSRLAGVIDTQYF. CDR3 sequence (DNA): TGTGCCAGCAGTTCTCGACTAGCGGGGGTAATAGATACGCAGTATTTT. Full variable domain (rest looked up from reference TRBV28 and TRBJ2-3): DVKVTQSSRYLVKRTGEKVFLECVQDMDHENMFWYRQDPGLGLRLIYFSYDVKMKEKGDIPEGYSVSREKKERFSLILESASTNQTSMYLCASSSRLAGVIDTQYFGPGTRLTVL.

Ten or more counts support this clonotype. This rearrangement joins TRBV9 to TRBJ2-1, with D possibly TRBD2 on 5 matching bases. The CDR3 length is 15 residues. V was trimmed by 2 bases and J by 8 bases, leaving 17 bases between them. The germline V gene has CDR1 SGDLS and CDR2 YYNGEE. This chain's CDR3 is CASSVAGEEIDEQFF. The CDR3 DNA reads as TGTGCCAGCAGCGTTGCCGGGGAAGAGATCGATGAGCAGTTCTTC. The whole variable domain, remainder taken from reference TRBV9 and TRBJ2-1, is DSGVTQTPKHLITATGQRVTLRCSPRSGDLSVYWYQQSLDQGLQFLIQYYNGEERAKGNILERFSAQQFPDLHSELNLSSLELGDSALYFCASSVAGEEIDEQFFGPGTRLTVL.

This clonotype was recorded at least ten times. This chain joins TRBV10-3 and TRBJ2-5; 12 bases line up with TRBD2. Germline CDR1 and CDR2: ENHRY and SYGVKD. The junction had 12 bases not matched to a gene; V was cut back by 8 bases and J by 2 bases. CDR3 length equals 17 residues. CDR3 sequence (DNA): TGTGCCATCCAAAAACAAGGGACTAGCGGGTATCAAGAGACCCAGTACTTC. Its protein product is CAIQKQGTSGYQETQYF.

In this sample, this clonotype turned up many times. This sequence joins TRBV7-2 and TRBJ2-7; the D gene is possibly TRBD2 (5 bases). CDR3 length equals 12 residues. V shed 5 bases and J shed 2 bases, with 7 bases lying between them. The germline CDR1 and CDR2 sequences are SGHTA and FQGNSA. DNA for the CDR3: TGTGCCAGCAGCCCTAGCCCCTACGAGCAGTACTTC. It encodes CASSPSPYEQYF.